This TCR beta chain was sequenced during a study of blood T cell repertoires in COVID-19. As for the study in general: Sources were T cells, B-cell-depleted T cells, or PBMCs; the material itself was cDNA or gDNA.

This clone came up a few times. Germline V gene data show CDR1 as SGHTA and CDR2 as FQGTGA. J gave up 8 bases and V 5 bases, and 4 bases lay outside the gene matches. The CDR3 sequence is 13 residues long. The age range of participants was about 18 to 100 years, with residence in some 25 US areas. Repertoires were generated with immunoSEQ multiplex PCR, while TCRdb's copy carries only in-frame clones and drops some. Here the sample spans 110,000 to 150,000 clones, around 73% being singletons. The chain couples TRBV7-3 to TRBJ1-1; 11 nucleotides line up with TRBD1. The receptor comes from a woman in her 50s who had recovered from COVID-19. The sequenced sample was PBMCs or T cells enriched from blood (not recorded which). The CDR3 loop is CASSRGQGEEAFF. The CDR3 bases are TGTGCCAGCAGCCGGGGACAGGGGGAAGAAGCTTTCTTT.